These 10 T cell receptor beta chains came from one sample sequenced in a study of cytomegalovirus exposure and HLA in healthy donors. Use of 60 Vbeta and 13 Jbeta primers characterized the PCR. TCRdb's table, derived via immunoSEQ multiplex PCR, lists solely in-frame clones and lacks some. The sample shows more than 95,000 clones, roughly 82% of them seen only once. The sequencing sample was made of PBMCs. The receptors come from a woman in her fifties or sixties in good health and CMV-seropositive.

CDR3 sequence reads: CASPGRLTQETQYF. As DNA, the CDR3 is TGCGCCAGCCCAGGGCGGTTAACCCAAGAGACCCAGTACTTC. The chain uses TRBV10-1 and TRBJ2-5; TRBD1 might be the D (5 bases). Trimming cost V 8 bases and J 1 base, with 14 bases left between them. The CDR3 sequence is 14 residues long. Germline-derived CDR1 and CDR2 are WNHNN and SYGVQD (reference sequence).

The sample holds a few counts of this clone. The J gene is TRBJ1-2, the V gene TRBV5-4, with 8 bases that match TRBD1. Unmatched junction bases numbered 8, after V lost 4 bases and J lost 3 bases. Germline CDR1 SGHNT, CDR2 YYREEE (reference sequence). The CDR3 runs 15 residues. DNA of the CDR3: TGTGCCAGCAGCCACGGACAGGGACTTTACTATGGCTACACCTTC. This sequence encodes CASSHGQGLYYGYTF. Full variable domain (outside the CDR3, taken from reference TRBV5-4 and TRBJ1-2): ETGVTQSPTHLIKTRGQQVTLRCSSQSGHNTVSWYQQALGQGPQFIFQYYREEENGRGNFPPRFSGLQFPNYSSELNVNALELDDSALYLCASSHGQGLYYGYTFGSGTRLTVV.

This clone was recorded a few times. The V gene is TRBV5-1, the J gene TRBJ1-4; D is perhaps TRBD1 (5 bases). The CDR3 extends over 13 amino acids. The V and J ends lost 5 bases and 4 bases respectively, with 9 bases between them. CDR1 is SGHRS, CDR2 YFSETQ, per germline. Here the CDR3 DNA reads TGCGCCAGCAGTCGGGGGTATAATGAAAAACTGTTTTTT. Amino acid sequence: CASSRGYNEKLFF.

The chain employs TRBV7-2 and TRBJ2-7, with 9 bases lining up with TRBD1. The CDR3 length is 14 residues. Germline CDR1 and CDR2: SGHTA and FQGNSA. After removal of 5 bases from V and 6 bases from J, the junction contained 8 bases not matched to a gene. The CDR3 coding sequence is TGTGCCAGCAGCCCCGGGACAGGGCGGGCCGAGCAGTACTTC. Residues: CASSPGTGRAEQYF.

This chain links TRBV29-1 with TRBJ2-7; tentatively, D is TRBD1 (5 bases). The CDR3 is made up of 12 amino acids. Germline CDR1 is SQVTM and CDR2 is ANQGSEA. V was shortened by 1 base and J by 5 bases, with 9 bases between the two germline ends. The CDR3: CSVEGQGNEQYF. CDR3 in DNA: TGCAGCGTTGAAGGCCAGGGCAACGAGCAGTACTTC.

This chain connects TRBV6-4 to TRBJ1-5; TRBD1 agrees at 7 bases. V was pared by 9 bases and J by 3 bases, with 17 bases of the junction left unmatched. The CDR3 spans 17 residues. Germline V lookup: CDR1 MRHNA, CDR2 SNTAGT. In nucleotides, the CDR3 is TGTGCCAGGGGAGGAGACAGGGAAAGGGATCACAATCAGCCCCAGCATTTT. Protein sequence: CARGGDRERDHNQPQHF.

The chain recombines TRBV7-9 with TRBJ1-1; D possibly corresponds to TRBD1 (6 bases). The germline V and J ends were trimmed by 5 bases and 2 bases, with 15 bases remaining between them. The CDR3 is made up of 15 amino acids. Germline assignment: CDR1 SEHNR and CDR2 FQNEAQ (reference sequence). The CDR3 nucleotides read TGTGCCAGCAGCACTTGGACAGCCGTTAACACTGAAGCTTTCTTT. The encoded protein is CASSTWTAVNTEAFF.

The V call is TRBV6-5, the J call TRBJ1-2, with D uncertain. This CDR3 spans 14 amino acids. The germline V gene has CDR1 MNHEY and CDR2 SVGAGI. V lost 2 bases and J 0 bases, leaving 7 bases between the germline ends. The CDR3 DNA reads TGTGCCAGCAGTTACGAGGGAACTAACTATGGCTACACCTTC. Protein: CASSYEGTNYGYTF.

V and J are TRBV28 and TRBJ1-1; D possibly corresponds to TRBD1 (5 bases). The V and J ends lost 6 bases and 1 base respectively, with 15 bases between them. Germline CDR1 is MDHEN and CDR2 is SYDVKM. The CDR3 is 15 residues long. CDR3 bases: TGTGCCAGCAGACCTCCCACAGGATCGAACACTGAAGCTTTCTTT. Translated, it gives CASRPPTGSNTEAFF.

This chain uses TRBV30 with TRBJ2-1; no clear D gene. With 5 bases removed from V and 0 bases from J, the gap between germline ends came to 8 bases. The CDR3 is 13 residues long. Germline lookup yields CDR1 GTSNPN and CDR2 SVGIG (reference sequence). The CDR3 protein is CAWQANSYNEQFF. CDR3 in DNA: TGTGCCTGGCAAGCTAACTCCTACAATGAGCAGTTCTTC.